One sample yielded the 9 T cell receptor beta chains listed below, sequenced in a study of identical twins. TCRdb called the 5' RACE reads again in MiXCR, with one record for every CDR3 protein. The table has hundreds of thousands of distinct CDR3 sequences, over 8.5% seen once. These records were also assigned to another study, of yellow fever vaccine responses in identical twins.

Sequencing was carried out using PBMCs. All receptors derive from a woman aged 18-35 years in good health.

V usage is TRBV6-5 and J usage is TRBJ2-1; D remains ambiguous. The CDR3 has 13 amino acids. With 3 bases removed from V and 8 bases from J, the gap between germline ends came to 11 bases. CDR1 and CDR2 (germline): MNHEY, SVGAGI. The CDR3 bases are TGTGCCAGCAGTTATCGGCTACTGGATGAGCAGTTCTTC. Translated: CASSYRLLDEQFF.

V usage is TRBV6-1 and J usage is TRBJ2-2; a possible D gene is TRBD2 (7 bases). CDR1 is MNHNS, CDR2 SASEGT, per germline. Trimming took off 7 bases at V and 3 bases at J, with 15 bases between the two ends. This CDR3 is 15 amino acids long. The CDR3 sequence is CASTIGGAHTGELFF. The CDR3 region has the DNA TGTGCCAGCACTATAGGGGGGGCACACACCGGGGAGCTGTTTTTT.

The genes are TRBV29-1 and TRBJ2-7, with 10 bases aligning to TRBD2. Germline-derived CDR1 and CDR2 are SQVTM and ANQGSEA. J gave up 4 bases and V 3 bases, and 6 bases lay outside the gene matches. The CDR3 is 14 amino acids. In nucleotides, the CDR3 is TGCAGCGTTGACTCAGCGGGAGGGCCTTACGAGCAGTACTTC. Translated: CSVDSAGGPYEQYF.

This clonotype was observed at least ten times. J is TRBJ1-5 and V is TRBV4-1; possibly TRBD1 for D (5 bases). From germline, CDR1 is MGHRA and CDR2 YSYEKL. Trimming took off 4 bases at V and 7 bases at J, with 11 bases between the two ends. The CDR3 has 13 amino acids. The CDR3 loop reads CASSLLEGQPQHF. The DNA for the CDR3 is TGCGCCAGCAGCCTTCTCGAGGGGCAGCCCCAGCATTTT.

This clonotype was picked up a small number of times. The rearrangement uses TRBV19 and TRBJ2-1; perhaps TRBD2 as D (5 bases). CDR1 is LNHDA, CDR2 SQIVND, per germline (reference sequence). V lost 4 bases to trimming and J lost 3 bases, with 7 bases between them. The length of the CDR3 is 13 residues. The CDR3: CASSKEVYNEQFF. CDR3 in DNA: TGTGCCAGTAGTAAGGAGGTCTACAATGAGCAGTTCTTC.

J is TRBJ1-4 and V is TRBV29-1; TRBD1 aligns across 8 bases. Germline trimming cut 7 bases from V and 5 bases from J; bases unmatched to any gene: 3. CDR3 length: 12 residues. Germline assignment: CDR1 SQVTM and CDR2 ANQGSEA. CDR3 nucleotide sequence: TGCAGCGGGACAGGGAAAAATGAAAAACTGTTTTTT. This gives the protein CSGTGKNEKLFF.

The chain employs TRBV25-1 and TRBJ1-5, with 9 bases identical to TRBD1. The CDR3 loop spans 19 amino acids. Germline-derived CDR1 and CDR2 are MGHDK and SYGVNS. Trimming at V came to 4 bases and at J to 3 bases, leaving 16 bases not matched to a gene. CDR3 residues: CASSALIKYRGHLNQPQHF. DNA for the CDR3: TGTGCCAGCAGTGCTCTGATAAAATACAGGGGGCACCTCAATCAGCCCCAGCATTTT.

This clonotype was counted at least ten times. The chain carries TRBV25-1 and TRBJ2-2, with D uncertain. Germline V gives CDR1 MGHDK, CDR2 SYGVNS. The CDR3 length is 13 residues. V lost 3 bases and J 4 bases, leaving 6 bases between the germline ends. The CDR3 loop is CASSDYRTGELFF. As DNA, the CDR3 is TGTGCCAGCAGTGATTATCGCACCGGGGAGCTGTTTTTT.

This clonotype was detected ten times or more. The gene calls are TRBV7-2 and TRBJ2-3; 7 bases are a match to TRBD2. V dropped 2 bases and J dropped 0; count of bases not matched to a gene: 5. Germline CDR1 and CDR2: SGHTA and FQGNSA. The CDR3 is 16 residues long. CDR3 sequence: CASSLRLAASTDTQYF. The CDR3 coding sequence is TGTGCCAGCAGCTTACGCCTAGCGGCTAGCACAGATACGCAGTATTTT.